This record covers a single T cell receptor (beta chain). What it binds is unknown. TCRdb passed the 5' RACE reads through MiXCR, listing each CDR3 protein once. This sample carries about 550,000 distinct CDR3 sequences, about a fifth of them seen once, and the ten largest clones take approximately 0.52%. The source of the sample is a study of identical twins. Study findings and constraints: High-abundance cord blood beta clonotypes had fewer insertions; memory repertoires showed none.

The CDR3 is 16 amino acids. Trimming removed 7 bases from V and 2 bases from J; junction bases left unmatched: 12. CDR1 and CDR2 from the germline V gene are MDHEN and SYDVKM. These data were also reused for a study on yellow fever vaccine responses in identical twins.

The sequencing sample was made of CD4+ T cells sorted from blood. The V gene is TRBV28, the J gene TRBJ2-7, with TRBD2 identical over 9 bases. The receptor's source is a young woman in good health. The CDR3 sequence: CASNPAGGVGPYEQYF. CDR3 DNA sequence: TGTGCCAGCAACCCTGCGGGGGGGGTTGGGCCCTACGAGCAGTACTTC.